These 26 T cell receptor beta chains came from one sample sequenced in a study of cytomegalovirus exposure and HLA in healthy donors. Method: immunoSEQ multiplex PCR; TCRdb's copy keeps in-frame clones and lacks some. The sample holds hundreds of thousands of clones; 75% to 90% are singletons and the top ten take over 0.75%. Input material: PBMCs. The source of these receptors is a young woman in good health and CMV-seronegative.

V usage is TRBV5-4 and J usage is TRBJ1-1; D may be TRBD1 (6 bases). Germline lookup yields CDR1 SGHNT and CDR2 YYREEE (reference sequence). V gave up 5 bases and J gave up 5 bases, with 10 bases separating them. The CDR3 has 12 amino acids. This chain's CDR3 is CASSLRGTEAFF. In DNA, the CDR3 is TGTGCCAGCAGTCTTAGGGGGACTGAAGCTTTCTTT.

The sample holds a few counts of this clone. The rearrangement joins TRBV2 to TRBJ2-7; D unresolved. The CDR3 spans 12 residues. Germline V lookup: CDR1 SNHLY, CDR2 FYNNEI. V dropped 6 bases and J dropped 3 bases, with 9 bases sitting between them. The CDR3 nucleotides read TGTGCCAGCAGGAGTGATGTCTACGAGCAGTACTTC. Its protein is CASRSDVYEQYF.

This chain links TRBV7-6 with TRBJ2-7; 9 nucleotides agree with TRBD1. The CDR3 runs 17 residues. V lost 1 base to trimming and J lost 3 bases; unmatched junction nucleotides: 10. The germline V gene has CDR1 SGHVS and CDR2 FNYEAQ. The CDR3 here is CASSLGSPTGGIYEQYF. CDR3 nucleotide sequence: TGTGCCAGCAGCTTAGGATCCCCGACAGGGGGTATCTACGAGCAGTACTTC.

The rearrangement uses TRBV5-1 and TRBJ1-4; D unresolved. Trimming took 8 bases from V and 5 from J, leaving 13 bases between them. The CDR3 is made up of 13 amino acids. Germline CDR1 SGHRS, CDR2 YFSETQ. CDR3 in amino acids: CARNNSQNEKLFF. The CDR3 coding sequence is TGCGCCAGGAACAACAGCCAAAATGAAAAACTGTTTTTT.

The chain employs TRBV6-5 and TRBJ1-2; TRBD1 aligns across 7 bases. CDR1 MNHEY and CDR2 SVGAGI come from the germline V gene. This CDR3 has 13 amino acids. The V gene end was trimmed by 2 bases and the J gene end by 8 bases; junction bases not matched to a gene: 5. CDR3 region: CASSYTTGSGYTF. The CDR3 region has the DNA TGTGCCAGCAGTTACACGACAGGGTCCGGCTACACCTTC.

The J gene is TRBJ2-1, the V gene TRBV11-2; 9 nucleotides match TRBD1. CDR1 and CDR2 from the germline V gene are SGHAT and FQNNGV. Trimming removed 5 bases from V and 4 bases from J; junction bases left unmatched: 3. CDR3 length equals 14 residues. In DNA, the CDR3 is TGTGCCAGCAGCCCGGGGACAGGGTACAATGAGCAGTTCTTC. Amino acids: CASSPGTGYNEQFF.

The J gene is TRBJ1-1, the V gene TRBV6-5, with 8 bases matching TRBD1. The CDR3 has 16 residues. V lost 4 bases, J lost 2 bases, and 9 bases stayed unmatched. Germline lookup yields CDR1 MNHEY and CDR2 SVGAGI. The DNA of the CDR3 is TGTGCCAGCAGTTTGGGGCAAGGACAGGGAAACACTGAAGCTTTCTTT. This codes for CASSLGQGQGNTEAFF.

This sequence joins TRBV6-6 and TRBJ1-2, with D maybe TRBD1 (5 bases). The CDR3 has 15 amino acids. CDR1 is MNHNY, CDR2 SVGAGI, per germline (reference sequence). The germline V and J ends were trimmed by 6 bases and 8 bases, with 22 bases remaining between them. DNA for the CDR3: TGTGCCAGCAGGACGAGGGACTCTTCGGGAGGCGGCTACACCTTC. Amino acid sequence: CASRTRDSSGGGYTF.

The chain recombines TRBV5-4 with TRBJ2-7; 10 nucleotides line up with TRBD2. Germline-derived CDR1 and CDR2 are SGHNT and YYREEE (reference sequence). Losses at the gene ends were 0 bases for V and 5 bases for J; bases not matched to a gene: 8. This CDR3 is 16 amino acids long. The CDR3 loop reads CASSLGPSGSLDEQYF. CDR3 nucleotides: TGTGCCAGCAGCTTGGGTCCTAGCGGGAGTTTGGACGAGCAGTACTTC. The whole variable domain, filled in from reference TRBV5-4 and TRBJ2-7, reads ETGVTQSPTHLIKTRGQQVTLRCSSQSGHNTVSWYQQALGQGPQFIFQYYREEENGRGNFPPRFSGLQFPNYSSELNVNALELDDSALYLCASSLGPSGSLDEQYFGPGTRLTVT.

The chain uses TRBV7-9 and TRBJ1-2; the D gene is possibly TRBD1 (6 bases). V lost 5 bases and J lost 4, with 8 bases in between. Germline CDR1 is SEHNR and CDR2 is FQNEAQ (reference sequence). CDR3 length: 12 amino acids. The CDR3 protein is CASSPDSYGYTF. In DNA form, the CDR3 reads TGTGCCAGCAGCCCGGACAGCTATGGCTACACCTTC.

The J gene is TRBJ2-3, the V gene TRBV5-1, with TRBD2 as a possible D gene (6 bases). The CDR3 totals 16 residues. Per germline, CDR1 SGHRS and CDR2 YFSETQ. V was clipped by 7 bases and J by 5 bases, with 23 bases between them. The CDR3: CASCPGGAGSGDTQYF. CDR3 nucleotide sequence: TGCGCCAGCTGCCCCGGAGGGGCCGGGTCGGGAGATACGCAGTATTTT.

The chain carries TRBV2 and TRBJ2-7; 12 nucleotides line up with TRBD2. V shed 7 bases and J 3 bases; nucleotides not matched to a gene: 13. This CDR3 spans 17 amino acids. Germline CDR1 SNHLY, CDR2 FYNNEI. The CDR3 sequence: CASITASGRGTNYEQYF. The CDR3 region has the DNA TGTGCCAGCATTACGGCTAGCGGGAGGGGGACGAACTACGAGCAGTACTTC. Based on the CDR3 plus reference TRBV2 and TRBJ2-7, the full variable domain is EPEVTQTPSHQVTQMGQEVILRCVPISNHLYFYWYRQILGQKVEFLVSFYNNEISEKSEIFDDQFSVERPDGSNFTLKIRSTKLEDSAMYFCASITASGRGTNYEQYFGPGTRLTVT.

The CDR3 is CATLQVMNTEAFF. DNA of the CDR3: TGTGCCACCTTACAGGTGATGAACACTGAAGCTTTCTTT. The V call is TRBV7-9, the J call TRBJ1-1; TRBD1 might be the D (5 bases). The V gene lost 10 bases and the J gene lost 0 bases, with 12 bases spanning the gap. The length of the CDR3 is 13 residues. Germline CDR1 reads SEHNR; CDR2 reads FQNEAQ (reference sequence).

V is TRBV28 and J is TRBJ2-2, with a possible D match to TRBD1 (6 bases). Germline CDR1 is MDHEN and CDR2 is SYDVKM. V lost 5 bases and J lost 1, with 17 bases in between. This CDR3 spans 17 amino acids. The CDR3 is CASSQPTGKENTGELFF. DNA for the CDR3: TGTGCCAGCAGTCAACCCACAGGGAAGGAGAACACCGGGGAGCTGTTTTTT.

This clone has a single count. The genes are TRBV25-1 and TRBJ1-1, with D hard to call. The CDR3 is made up of 14 amino acids. V gave up 5 bases and J gave up 0 bases, with 10 bases separating them. Germline CDR1 MGHDK, CDR2 SYGVNS. CDR3 DNA: TGTGCCAGCAGTCGAGGGTCTATGAACACTGAAGCTTTCTTT. Amino acid sequence: CASSRGSMNTEAFF. Supplemented by reference TRBV25-1 and TRBJ1-1, the full variable domain reads EADIYQTPRYLVIGTGKKITLECSQTMGHDKMYWYQQDPGMELHLIHYSYGVNSTEKGDLSSESTVSRIRTEHFPLTLESARPSHTSQYLCASSRGSMNTEAFFGQGTRLTVV.

This clone was observed a handful of times. This chain joins TRBV19 and TRBJ1-5, with D tentatively TRBD1 (6 bases). The germline V gene encodes CDR1 LNHDA and CDR2 SQIVND (reference sequence). The V gene lost 5 bases and the J gene lost 12 bases, with 11 bases spanning the gap. CDR3 length: 11 residues. CDR3 nucleotides: TGTGCCAGTAGTTTGGGGACACACCAGCATTTT. Its translation is CASSLGTHQHF.

The chain is built from TRBV27 and TRBJ2-3; tentatively, D is TRBD2 (6 bases). V was pared by 3 bases and J by 1 base, with 11 bases between. Germline assignment: CDR1 MNHEY and CDR2 SMNVEV (reference sequence). The CDR3 runs 15 residues. The CDR3 nucleotides are TGTGCCAGCAGTTTCGGGGGACCACGCACAGATACGCAGTATTTT. This sequence encodes CASSFGGPRTDTQYF.

This chain joins TRBV11-3 and TRBJ2-1, with 11 bases lining up with TRBD1. The germline CDR1 and CDR2 sequences are SGHNT and YENEEA. CDR3 length: 16 residues. V was pared by 5 bases and J by 8 bases, with 11 bases of the junction left unmatched. The CDR3: CASSPRWTGGADEQFF. As DNA, the CDR3 is TGTGCCAGCAGCCCCCGGTGGACAGGGGGCGCGGATGAGCAGTTCTTC. Full variable domain (missing parts from reference TRBV11-3 and TRBJ2-1): EAGVVQSPRYKIIEKKQPVAFWCNPISGHNTLYWYLQNLGQGPELLIRYENEEAVDDSQLPKDRFSAERLKGVDSTLKIQPAELGDSAVYLCASSPRWTGGADEQFFGPGTRLTVL.

This clone was picked up a small number of times. The chain employs TRBV11-2 and TRBJ2-7; D is possibly TRBD2 (6 bases). The V end lost 3 bases, the J end lost 0 bases, and 12 bases lay between the germline ends. Germline CDR1 reads SGHAT; CDR2 reads FQNNGV. This CDR3 region has 15 residues. In nucleotides, the CDR3 is TGTGCCAGCAGCTTGGAGCGGGCCAGCTCCTACGAGCAGTACTTC. Protein: CASSLERASSYEQYF.

The chain is built from TRBV28 and TRBJ2-7, with 8 bases that match TRBD2. The trim removed 3 bases at V and 4 bases at J, leaving 5 bases unmatched. The CDR3 runs to 14 residues. Germline V gives CDR1 MDHEN, CDR2 SYDVKM. CDR3 DNA sequence: TGTGCCAGCAGTTTTAGCGGGGTCTGGTACGAGCAGTACTTC. Translation: CASSFSGVWYEQYF. Looking up the rest from reference TRBV28 and TRBJ2-7 gives the full variable domain: DVKVTQSSRYLVKRTGEKVFLECVQDMDHENMFWYRQDPGLGLRLIYFSYDVKMKEKGDIPEGYSVSREKKERFSLILESASTNQTSMYLCASSFSGVWYEQYFGPGTRLTVT.

The CDR3 DNA follows: TGTGCCAGCAGCTTGGCGGAGGGGCCCTACTATGGCTACACCTTC. Its protein product is CASSLAEGPYYGYTF. The chain joins TRBV5-5 to TRBJ1-2; tentative D call: TRBD1 (5 bases). The CDR3 loop spans 15 amino acids. V was cut by 0 bases and J by 3 bases, with 12 bases left in between. Germline V gene lookup returns CDR1 SGHKS and CDR2 YYEKEE (reference sequence).

The CDR3 loop reads CSVVGGSYNEQFF. CDR3 in DNA: TGCAGCGTTGTTGGCGGCTCCTACAATGAGCAGTTCTTC. This sequence joins TRBV29-1 and TRBJ2-1; D remains unclear. The CDR3 is 13 amino acids. Germline CDR1 and CDR2: SQVTM and ANQGSEA. Trimming took off 4 bases at V and 0 bases at J, with 7 bases between the two ends.

This chain uses TRBV28 with TRBJ2-7, with 8 bases aligning to TRBD2. Germline assignment: CDR1 MDHEN and CDR2 SYDVKM. The CDR3 consists of 15 residues. V gave up 6 bases and J gave up 3 bases; unmatched junction bases: 10. In DNA form, the CDR3 reads TGTGCCAGCAGGTCCAGCGGGGGAGGTTACTACGAGCAGTACTTC. It specifies CASRSSGGGYYEQYF.

The chain combines TRBV11-2 with TRBJ2-7, with D maybe TRBD1 (6 bases). With 1 base removed from V and 1 base from J, the gap between germline ends came to 11 bases. This CDR3 spans 15 amino acids. Looked up from germline, CDR1 is SGHAT and CDR2 is FQNNGV. CDR3 residues: CASSLGTGLSYEQYF. For the CDR3, the DNA is TGTGCCAGCAGCTTAGGAACAGGGCTTTCCTACGAGCAGTACTTC.

This chain connects TRBV28 to TRBJ2-7, with TRBD1 matching over 8 bases. Germline assignment: CDR1 MDHEN and CDR2 SYDVKM. There are 12 residues in the CDR3. J was trimmed by 7 bases and V by 6 bases; bases with no gene match: 5. The CDR3 coding sequence is TGTGCCAGCAGCTACAGGGGGGAAGAGCAGTACTTC. It translates to CASSYRGEEQYF.

The sample holds one count of this clone. In DNA form, the CDR3 reads TGTGCCAGCAGCCAAGTGCGGACTAGCGGGGGTGAGCAGTTCTTC. It translates to CASSQVRTSGGEQFF. V gene TRBV14 combines with J gene TRBJ2-1; 13 positions agree with TRBD2. CDR1 is SGHDN, CDR2 FVKESK, per germline. This CDR3 has 15 residues. After removal of 1 base from V and 9 bases from J, the junction contained 3 bases not matched to a gene.